The rows below give T cell receptor beta chains drawn from one sample of a study of T cell responses to AZD1222 COVID-19 vaccine. Assay: immunoSEQ multiplex PCR; the TCRdb copy retains only in-frame clones and omits some. The sample includes about 140,000 clones, almost 95% of them seen just once. Here the sequenced sample was peripheral blood, taken 28 days after the second AZD1222 dose. The receptors stem from an adult who received the AZD1222 COVID-19 vaccine. Both conserved end residues are part of each CDR3. The order of the fields is V gene, clone size, J gene, D gene, CDR3 protein, CDR3 DNA. D genes are given only for firm matches. Part of the rows lack a size; the others show once, few, many or a class for expanded clones.

TRBV19	.	TRBJ1-2	.	CASQPPGRYGYTF	TGTGCCAGCCAACCCCCCGGACGCTATGGCTACACCTTC
TRBV6-2/TRBV6-3	.	TRBJ2-3	.	CASSYSRRERDTQYF	TGTGCCAGCAGTTACTCGAGAAGGGAGAGGGATACGCAGTATTTT
TRBV7-3	.	TRBJ2-2	.	CASSPNTGELFF	TGTGCCAGCAGCCCGAACACCGGGGAGCTGTTTTTT
TRBV19	.	TRBJ1-1	TRBD1	CASSISDRGWTEAFF	TGTGCCAGTAGTATTAGCGACAGGGGGTGGACTGAAGCTTTCTTT
TRBV4-2	.	TRBJ1-2	TRBD1	CASSQVNRGGDYGYTF	TGTGCCAGCAGCCAAGTAAACAGGGGGGGAGACTATGGCTACACCTTC
TRBV9	.	TRBJ2-7	TRBD2	CASSVGLENYEQYF	TGTGCCAGCAGCGTGGGACTAGAGAACTACGAGCAGTACTTC
TRBV19	once	TRBJ1-2	.	CASSARGRNYGYTF	TGTGCCAGTAGTGCAAGGGGGAGGAACTATGGCTACACCTTC
TRBV6-5	.	TRBJ2-3	TRBD2	CASSKGLATDTQYF	TGTGCCAGCAGTAAGGGACTAGCCACAGATACGCAGTATTTT
TRBV29-1	.	TRBJ1-1	.	CSVRQMNTEAFF	TGCAGCGTACGACAGATGAACACTGAAGCTTTCTTT
TRBV29-1	.	TRBJ1-2	.	CSVVRVDYGYTF	TGCAGCGTTGTAAGGGTAGACTATGGCTACACCTTC
TRBV5-1	.	TRBJ2-5	.	CATSWGSAETQYF	TGCGCCACCTCCTGGGGGTCTGCAGAGACCCAGTACTTC
TRBV3-1/TRBV3-2	.	TRBJ1-6	.	CASSQGVPGPLHF	TGTGCCAGCAGCCAAGGGGTCCCGGGTCCCCTCCACTTT
TRBV6-5	.	TRBJ2-1	TRBD2	CASSPGLEYNEQFF	TGTGCCAGCAGCCCGGGACTAGAATACAATGAGCAGTTCTTC
TRBV6-5	.	TRBJ1-1	TRBD1	CASSPDRDVTEAFF	TGTGCCAGCAGTCCAGACAGGGATGTCACTGAAGCTTTCTTT
TRBV21-1	.	TRBJ2-7	.	CASSKEGDRGNYEQYF	TGTGCCAGCAGCAAAGAGGGGGACAGGGGAAACTACGAGCAGTACTTC
TRBV5-6	.	TRBJ1-2	.	CASSLGPTGSYGYTF	TGTGCCAGCAGCTTGGGCCCGACAGGAAGTTATGGCTACACCTTC
TRBV19	.	TRBJ1-3	.	CASSINGGSGNTIYF	TGTGCCAGTAGTATTAATGGGGGCTCTGGAAACACCATATATTTT
TRBV7-9	once	TRBJ1-2	TRBD1	CASSLRDRSYGYTF	TGTGCCAGCAGCTTACGGGACAGAAGTTATGGCTACACCTTC
TRBV6-2/TRBV6-3	.	TRBJ2-3	.	CASSYLGEPPADTQYF	TGTGCCAGCAGTTACTTGGGGGAGCCCCCAGCAGATACGCAGTATTTT
TRBV29-1	.	TRBJ2-3	.	CSVGGLESSDTQYF	TGCAGCGTTGGAGGCCTAGAATCTTCAGATACGCAGTATTTT
TRBV24-1	.	TRBJ1-1	.	CGPIDRFLNTEAFF	TGTGGCCCCATTGACAGGTTCCTGAACACTGAAGCTTTCTTT
TRBV2	.	TRBJ1-3	TRBD1	CASSADRASGNTIYF	TGTGCCAGCAGCGCTGACAGGGCCTCTGGAAACACCATATATTTT
TRBV9	.	TRBJ2-3	.	CASSVADSVMTQYF	TGTGCCAGCAGCGTAGCGGACAGCGTTATGACGCAGTATTTT
TRBV6-6	.	TRBJ1-3	.	CASSYRVSSGNTIYF	TGTGCCAGCAGTTACCGGGTCAGCTCTGGAAACACCATATATTTT
TRBV6-5	.	TRBJ1-5	.	CASSPFSDTNQPQHF	TGTGCCAGCAGTCCCTTTTCCGACACAAATCAGCCCCAGCATTTT
TRBV5-8	.	TRBJ1-5	.	CASSRRSNQPQHF	TGTGCCAGCAGCCGACGGAGCAATCAGCCCCAGCATTTT
TRBV18	.	TRBJ1-2	.	CASTADSQYGYTF	TGTGCCAGCACGGCGGACAGTCAGTATGGCTACACCTTC
TRBV7-6	.	TRBJ2-1	TRBD2	CASSPGGLAGANEQFF	TGTGCCAGCAGCCCAGGGGGCCTAGCGGGGGCCAATGAGCAGTTCTTC
TRBV19	.	TRBJ1-1	TRBD1	CASSPYSTGYMNTEAFF	TGTGCCAGTAGTCCCTATTCGACAGGGTATATGAACACTGAAGCTTTCTTT
TRBV9	.	TRBJ1-3	.	CASSVPGPMSTIYF	TGTGCCAGCAGCGTACCCGGGCCCATGAGTACCATATATTTT
TRBV11-3	.	TRBJ2-7	.	CASSYYEQYF	TGTGCCAGCAGCTACTACGAGCAGTACTTC
TRBV5-4	.	TRBJ1-6	.	CASSYQGDNSPLHF	TGTGCCAGCAGCTATCAAGGGGATAATTCACCCCTCCACTTT
TRBV28	.	TRBJ2-7	TRBD2	CASISGTRVSYEQYF	TGTGCCAGCATTTCCGGGACTAGAGTCTCCTACGAGCAGTACTTC
TRBV4-1	.	TRBJ1-2	.	CASSQVLTDPEAF	TGCGCCAGCAGCCAAGTCCTAACAGACCCGGAAGCCTTC
TRBV19	.	TRBJ1-6	.	CASTPAEGHSPLHF	TGTGCCAGTACCCCCGCGGAGGGGCATTCACCCCTCCACTTT
TRBV28	.	TRBJ1-2	TRBD1	CASRPTGGVYGYTF	TGTGCCAGCAGACCGACAGGGGGCGTATATGGCTACACCTTC
TRBV16	.	TRBJ1-5	.	CASSQMDSVNQPQHF	TGTGCCAGCAGCCAAATGGACAGCGTCAATCAGCCCCAGCATTTT
TRBV18	.	TRBJ1-2	TRBD1	CASSPLSGGNDYTF	TGTGCCAGCTCACCACTTTCAGGGGGCAACGACTACACCTTC
TRBV28	.	TRBJ1-2	.	CASRNHRVQGYTF	TGTGCCAGCAGAAATCACAGGGTCCAGGGCTACACCTTC
TRBV7-3	.	TRBJ2-2	TRBD1	CASSLRGTGNTGELFF	TGTGCCAGCAGCCTACGAGGGACAGGGAACACCGGGGAGCTGTTTTTT
TRBV9	.	TRBJ1-4	.	CASSPRPAAEKLFF	TGTGCCAGCAGCCCACGGCCGGCGGCTGAAAAACTGTTTTTT
TRBV6-5	.	TRBJ1-1	.	CASKGGAYTEAFF	TGTGCCAGTAAGGGGGGCGCGTACACTGAAGCTTTCTTT
TRBV10-2	.	TRBJ1-5	TRBD1	CASGNTGGPNQPQHF	TGCGCCAGCGGTAACACAGGGGGTCCAAATCAGCCCCAGCATTTT
TRBV19	few	TRBJ1-2	.	CASTPGRVGYGYTF	TGTGCCAGTACCCCGGGACGCGTCGGCTATGGCTACACCTTC
TRBV5-1	.	TRBJ2-7	.	CASSFEIPYEQYF	TGCGCCAGCAGCTTTGAGATCCCCTACGAGCAGTACTTC
TRBV3-1/TRBV3-2	.	TRBJ1-1	.	CASSQGRRNTEAFF	TGTGCCAGCAGCCAAGGGCGGCGGAACACTGAAGCTTTCTTT
TRBV6-5	.	TRBJ2-2	TRBD2	CASTLAGGTGELFF	TGTGCCAGCACACTAGCGGGAGGGACCGGGGAGCTGTTTTTT
TRBV7-9	.	TRBJ1-2	.	CASSLDQGGSYGYTF	TGTGCCAGCAGCTTAGACCAGGGCGGAAGCTATGGCTACACCTTC
TRBV19	.	TRBJ2-6	.	CASKRFPSSGANVLTF	TGTGCCAGTAAGCGTTTTCCGAGCTCTGGGGCCAACGTCCTGACTTTC
TRBV27	.	TRBJ1-4	TRBD1	CASSWTGANEKLFF	TGTGCCAGCAGCTGGACAGGGGCTAATGAAAAACTGTTTTTT
TRBV2	.	TRBJ1-2	TRBD1	CASSGTGRSGYTF	TGTGCCAGCAGTGGGACAGGGAGATCTGGCTACACCTTC
TRBV6-5	.	TRBJ1-6	.	CASSLYRDSPLHF	TGTGCCAGCAGCCTTTACAGGGATTCACCCCTCCACTTT